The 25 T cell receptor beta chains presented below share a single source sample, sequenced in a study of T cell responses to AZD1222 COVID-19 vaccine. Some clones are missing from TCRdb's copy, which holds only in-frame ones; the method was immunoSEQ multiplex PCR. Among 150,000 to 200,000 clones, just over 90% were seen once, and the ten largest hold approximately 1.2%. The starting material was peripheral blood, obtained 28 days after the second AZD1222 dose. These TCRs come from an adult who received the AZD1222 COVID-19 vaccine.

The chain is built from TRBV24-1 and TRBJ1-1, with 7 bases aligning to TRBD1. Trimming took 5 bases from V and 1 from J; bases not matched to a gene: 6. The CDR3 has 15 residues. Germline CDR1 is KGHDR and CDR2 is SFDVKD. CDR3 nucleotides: TGTGCCACCAGTGCCGCTCGGACAGGGAACACTGAAGCTTTCTTT. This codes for CATSAARTGNTEAFF.

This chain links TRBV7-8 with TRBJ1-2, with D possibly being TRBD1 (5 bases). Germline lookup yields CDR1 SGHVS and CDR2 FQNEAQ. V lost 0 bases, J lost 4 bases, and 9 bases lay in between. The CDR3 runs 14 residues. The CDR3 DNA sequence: TGTGCCAGCAGCTTAGCGTCCGGGGGCTATGGCTACACCTTC. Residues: CASSLASGGYGYTF.

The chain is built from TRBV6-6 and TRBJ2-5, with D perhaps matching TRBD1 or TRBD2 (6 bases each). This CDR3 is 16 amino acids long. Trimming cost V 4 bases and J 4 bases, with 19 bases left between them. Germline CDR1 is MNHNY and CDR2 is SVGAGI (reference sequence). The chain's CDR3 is CASSSGTRTTGETQYF. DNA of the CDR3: TGTGCCAGCAGTTCCGGGACACGGACTACGGGAGAGACCCAGTACTTC.

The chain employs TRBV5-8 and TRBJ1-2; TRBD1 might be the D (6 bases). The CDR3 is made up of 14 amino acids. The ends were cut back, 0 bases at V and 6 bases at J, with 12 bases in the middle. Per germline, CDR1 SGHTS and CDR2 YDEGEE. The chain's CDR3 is CASSLGGPIHGYTF. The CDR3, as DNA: TGTGCCAGCAGCTTGGGGGGGCCGATCCATGGCTACACCTTC.

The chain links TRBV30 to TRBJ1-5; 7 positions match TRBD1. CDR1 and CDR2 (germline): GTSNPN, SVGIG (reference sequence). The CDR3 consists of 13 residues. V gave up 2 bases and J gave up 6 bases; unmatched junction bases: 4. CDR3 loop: CAWSLGGGQPQHF. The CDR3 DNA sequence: TGTGCCTGGAGTTTAGGGGGCGGTCAGCCCCAGCATTTT.

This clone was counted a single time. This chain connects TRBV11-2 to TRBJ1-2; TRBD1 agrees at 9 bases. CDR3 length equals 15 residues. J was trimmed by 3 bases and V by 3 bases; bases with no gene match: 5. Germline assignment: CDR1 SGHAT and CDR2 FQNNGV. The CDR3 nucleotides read TGTGCCAGCAGCTTGGGGACAGGGAAGTACTATGGCTACACCTTC. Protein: CASSLGTGKYYGYTF.

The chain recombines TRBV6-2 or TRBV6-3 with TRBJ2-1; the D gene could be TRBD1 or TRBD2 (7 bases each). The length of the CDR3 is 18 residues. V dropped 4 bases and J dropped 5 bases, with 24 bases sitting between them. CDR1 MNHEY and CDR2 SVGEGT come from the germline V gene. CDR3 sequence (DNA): TGTGCCAGCAGTTCCTCCCATGGGGGAGGGGGCGCAAACAATGAGCAGTTCTTC. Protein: CASSSSHGGGGANNEQFF.

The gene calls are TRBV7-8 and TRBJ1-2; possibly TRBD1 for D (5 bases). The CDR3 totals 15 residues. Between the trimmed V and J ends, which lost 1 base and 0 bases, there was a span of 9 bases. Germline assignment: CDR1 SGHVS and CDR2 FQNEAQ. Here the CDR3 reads CASSLVGTPNYGYTF. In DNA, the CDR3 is TGTGCCAGCAGCTTAGTCGGGACCCCTAACTATGGCTACACCTTC.

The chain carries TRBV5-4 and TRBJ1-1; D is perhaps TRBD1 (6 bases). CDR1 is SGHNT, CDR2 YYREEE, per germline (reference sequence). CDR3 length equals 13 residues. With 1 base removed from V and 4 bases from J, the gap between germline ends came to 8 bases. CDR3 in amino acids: CASSLIRGTEAFF. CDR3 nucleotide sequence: TGTGCCAGCAGCTTGATCAGGGGCACTGAAGCTTTCTTT.

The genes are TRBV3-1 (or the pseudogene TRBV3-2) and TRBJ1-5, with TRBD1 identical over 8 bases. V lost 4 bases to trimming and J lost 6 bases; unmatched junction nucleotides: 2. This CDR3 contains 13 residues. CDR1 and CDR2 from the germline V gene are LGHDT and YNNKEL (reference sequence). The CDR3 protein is CASSLDRGQPQHF. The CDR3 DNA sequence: TGTGCCAGCAGCCTAGACAGGGGTCAGCCCCAGCATTTT.

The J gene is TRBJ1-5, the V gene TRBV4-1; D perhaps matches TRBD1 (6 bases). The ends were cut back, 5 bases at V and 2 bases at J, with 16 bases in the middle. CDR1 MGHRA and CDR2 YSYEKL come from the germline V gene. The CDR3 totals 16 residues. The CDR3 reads CASSKAGGPGNQPQHF. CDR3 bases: TGCGCCAGCAGCAAGGCGGGGGGCCCCGGCAATCAGCCCCAGCATTTT.

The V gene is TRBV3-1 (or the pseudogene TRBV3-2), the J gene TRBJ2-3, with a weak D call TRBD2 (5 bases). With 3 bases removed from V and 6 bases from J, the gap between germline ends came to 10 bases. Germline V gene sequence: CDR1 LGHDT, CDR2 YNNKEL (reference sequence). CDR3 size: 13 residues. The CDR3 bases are TGTGCCAGCAGCCAGGATTGGGAGGATACGCAGTATTTT. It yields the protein CASSQDWEDTQYF.

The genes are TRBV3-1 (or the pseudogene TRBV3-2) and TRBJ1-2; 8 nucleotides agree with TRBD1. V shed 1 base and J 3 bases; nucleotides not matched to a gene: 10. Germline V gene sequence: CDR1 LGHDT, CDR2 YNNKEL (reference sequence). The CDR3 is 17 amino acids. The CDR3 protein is CASSQGAGGMDDYGYTF. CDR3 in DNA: TGTGCCAGCAGCCAAGGGGCAGGGGGCATGGATGACTATGGCTACACCTTC.

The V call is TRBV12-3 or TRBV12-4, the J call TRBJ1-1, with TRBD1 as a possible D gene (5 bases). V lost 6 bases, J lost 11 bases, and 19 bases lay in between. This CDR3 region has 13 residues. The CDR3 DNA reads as TGTGCCAGCAGCGGGACTCCTGGGAACGGTGCTTTCTTT. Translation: CASSGTPGNGAFF.

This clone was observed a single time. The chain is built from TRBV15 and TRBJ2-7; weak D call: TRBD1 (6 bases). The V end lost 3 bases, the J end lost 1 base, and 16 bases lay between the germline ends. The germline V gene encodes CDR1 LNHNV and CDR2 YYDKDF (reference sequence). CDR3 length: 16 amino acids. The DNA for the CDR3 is TGTGCCACCAGCAGTCCCGTGGCAGGGGATTCCTACGAGCAGTACTTC. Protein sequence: CATSSPVAGDSYEQYF.

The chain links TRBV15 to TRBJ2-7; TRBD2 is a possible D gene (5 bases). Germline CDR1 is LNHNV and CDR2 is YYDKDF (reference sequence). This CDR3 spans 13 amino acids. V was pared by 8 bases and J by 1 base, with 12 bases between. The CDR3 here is CATASGSSYEQYF. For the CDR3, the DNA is TGTGCCACCGCTTCGGGGAGTTCCTACGAGCAGTACTTC.

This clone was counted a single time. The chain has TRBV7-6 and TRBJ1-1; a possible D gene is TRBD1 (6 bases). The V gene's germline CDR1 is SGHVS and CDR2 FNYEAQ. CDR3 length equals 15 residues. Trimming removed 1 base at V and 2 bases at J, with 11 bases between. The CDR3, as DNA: TGTGCCAGCAGCTTAGAGGGGGGATTAAACACTGAAGCTTTCTTT. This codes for CASSLEGGLNTEAFF.

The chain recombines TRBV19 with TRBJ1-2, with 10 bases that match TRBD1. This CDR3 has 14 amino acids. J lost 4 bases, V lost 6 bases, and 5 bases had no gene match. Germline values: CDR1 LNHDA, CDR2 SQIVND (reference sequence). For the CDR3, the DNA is TGTGCCAGTAGCCCCGGGACAGGGGCCTATGGCTACACCTTC. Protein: CASSPGTGAYGYTF.

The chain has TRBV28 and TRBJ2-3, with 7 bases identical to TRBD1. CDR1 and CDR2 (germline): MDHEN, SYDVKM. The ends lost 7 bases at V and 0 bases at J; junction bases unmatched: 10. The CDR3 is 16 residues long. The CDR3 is CASIRGLKTSTDTQYF. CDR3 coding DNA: TGTGCCAGCATAAGGGGGCTCAAAACTAGCACAGATACGCAGTATTTT.

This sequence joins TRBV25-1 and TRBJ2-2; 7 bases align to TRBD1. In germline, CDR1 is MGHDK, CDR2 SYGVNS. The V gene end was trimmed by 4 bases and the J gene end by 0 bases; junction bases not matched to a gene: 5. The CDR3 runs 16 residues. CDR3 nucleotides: TGTGCCAGCAGTGTCGCCGGGACAGCGAACACCGGGGAGCTGTTTTTT. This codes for CASSVAGTANTGELFF.

The CDR3 reads CASSLNSLNYGYTF. The DNA for the CDR3 is TGTGCCAGCAGCTTAAACAGTCTTAACTATGGCTACACCTTC. The rearrangement links TRBV7-2 to TRBJ1-2; no clear D gene. V dropped 2 bases and J dropped 1 base, with 8 bases sitting between them. This CDR3 is built from 14 residues. Germline V gene sequence: CDR1 SGHTA, CDR2 FQGNSA. The variable domain in full, completed from reference TRBV7-2 and TRBJ1-2, reads GAGVSQSPSNKVTEKGKDVELRCDPISGHTALYWYRQSLGQGLEFLIYFQGNSAPDKSGLPSDRFSAERTGGSVSTLTIQRTQQEDSAVYLCASSLNSLNYGYTFGSGTRLTVV.

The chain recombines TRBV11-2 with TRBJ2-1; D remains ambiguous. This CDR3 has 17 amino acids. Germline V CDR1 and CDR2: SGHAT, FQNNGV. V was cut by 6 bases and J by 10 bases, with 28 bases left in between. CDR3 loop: CASSLTSPAMQSLEQFF. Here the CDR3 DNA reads TGTGCCAGCAGTTTGACTTCACCGGCGATGCAATCGCTAGAGCAGTTCTTC.

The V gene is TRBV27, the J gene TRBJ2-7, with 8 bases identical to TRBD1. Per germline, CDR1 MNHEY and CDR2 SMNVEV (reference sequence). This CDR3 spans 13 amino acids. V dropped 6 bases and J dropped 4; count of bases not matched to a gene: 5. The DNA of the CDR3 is TGTGCCAGCAGCCGACAGGGGCCTTACGAGCAGTACTTC. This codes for CASSRQGPYEQYF.

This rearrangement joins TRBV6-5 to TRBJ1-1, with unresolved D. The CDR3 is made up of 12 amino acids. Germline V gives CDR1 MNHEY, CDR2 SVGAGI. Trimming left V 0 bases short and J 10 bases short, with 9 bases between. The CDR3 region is CASSYSDTRAFF. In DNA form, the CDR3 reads TGTGCCAGCAGTTACTCCGACACGCGAGCTTTCTTT.

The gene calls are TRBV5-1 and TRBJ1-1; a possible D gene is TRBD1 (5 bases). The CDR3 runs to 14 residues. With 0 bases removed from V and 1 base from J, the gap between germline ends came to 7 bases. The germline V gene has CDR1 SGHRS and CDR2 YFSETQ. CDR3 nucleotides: TGCGCCAGCAGCTTGGCCGGGGGGAACACTGAAGCTTTCTTT. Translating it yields CASSLAGGNTEAFF.